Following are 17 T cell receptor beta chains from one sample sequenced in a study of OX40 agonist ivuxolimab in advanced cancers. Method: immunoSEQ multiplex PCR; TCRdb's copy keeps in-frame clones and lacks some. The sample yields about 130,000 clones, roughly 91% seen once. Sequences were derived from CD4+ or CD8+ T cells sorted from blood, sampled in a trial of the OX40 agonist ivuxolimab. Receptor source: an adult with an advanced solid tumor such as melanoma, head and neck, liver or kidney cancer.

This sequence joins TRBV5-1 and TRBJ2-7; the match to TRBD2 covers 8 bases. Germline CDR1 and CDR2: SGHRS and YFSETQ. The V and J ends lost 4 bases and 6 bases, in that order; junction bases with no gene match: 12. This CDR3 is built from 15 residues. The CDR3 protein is CASSPGGTVRGEQYF. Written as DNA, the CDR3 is TGCGCCAGCAGCCCGGGAGGGACGGTCCGAGGCGAGCAGTACTTC.

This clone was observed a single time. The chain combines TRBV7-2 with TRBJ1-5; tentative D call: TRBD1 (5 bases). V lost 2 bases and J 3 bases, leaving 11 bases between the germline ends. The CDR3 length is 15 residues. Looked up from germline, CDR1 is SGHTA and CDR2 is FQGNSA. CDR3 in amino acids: CASSLRDGYNQPQHF. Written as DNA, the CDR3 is TGTGCCAGCAGCTTAAGGGACGGCTACAATCAGCCCCAGCATTTT.

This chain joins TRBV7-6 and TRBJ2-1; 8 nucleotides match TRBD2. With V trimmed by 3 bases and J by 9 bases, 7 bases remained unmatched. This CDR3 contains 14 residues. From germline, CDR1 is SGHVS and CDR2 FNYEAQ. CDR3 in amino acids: CASSLVAGSGEQFF. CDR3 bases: TGTGCCAGCAGCTTGGTAGCGGGGTCTGGTGAGCAGTTCTTC.

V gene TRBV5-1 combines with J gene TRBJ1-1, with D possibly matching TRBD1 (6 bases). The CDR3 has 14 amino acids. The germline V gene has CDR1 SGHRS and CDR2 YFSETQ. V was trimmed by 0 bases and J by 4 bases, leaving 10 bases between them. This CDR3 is CASSLEGVGTEAFF. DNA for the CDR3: TGCGCCAGCAGCTTGGAGGGGGTCGGCACTGAAGCTTTCTTT. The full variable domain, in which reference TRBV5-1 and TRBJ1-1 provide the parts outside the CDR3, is KAGVTQTPRYLIKTRGQQVTLSCSPISGHRSVSWYQQTPGQGLQFLFEYFSETQRNKGNFPGRFSGRQFSNSRSEMNVSTLELGDSALYLCASSLEGVGTEAFFGQGTRLTVV.

The CDR3 spells CASSLGPTQETQYF. CDR3 DNA: TGTGCCAGCAGCTTAGGACCTACTCAAGAGACCCAGTACTTC. This chain connects TRBV11-3 to TRBJ2-5, with D hard to call. V dropped 1 base and J dropped 2 bases, with 8 bases sitting between them. The CDR3 sequence is 14 residues long. CDR1 is SGHNT, CDR2 YENEEA, per germline.

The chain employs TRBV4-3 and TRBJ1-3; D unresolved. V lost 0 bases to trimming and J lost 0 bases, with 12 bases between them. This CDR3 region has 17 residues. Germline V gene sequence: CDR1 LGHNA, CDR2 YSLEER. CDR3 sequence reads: CASSQERPYHSGNTIYF. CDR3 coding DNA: TGCGCCAGCAGCCAAGAACGTCCTTACCACTCTGGAAACACCATATATTTT.

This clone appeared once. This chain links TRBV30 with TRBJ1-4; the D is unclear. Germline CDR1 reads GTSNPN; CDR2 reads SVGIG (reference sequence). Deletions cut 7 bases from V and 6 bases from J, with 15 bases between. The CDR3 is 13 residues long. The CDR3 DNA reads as TGTGCCTTCAACAAGGGTGTGGATGAAAAACTGTTTTTT. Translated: CAFNKGVDEKLFF.

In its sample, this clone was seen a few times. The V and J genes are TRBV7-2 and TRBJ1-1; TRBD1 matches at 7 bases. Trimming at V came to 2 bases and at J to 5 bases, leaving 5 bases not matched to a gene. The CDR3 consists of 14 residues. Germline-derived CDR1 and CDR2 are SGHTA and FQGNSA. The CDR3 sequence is CASSLHDRVTEAFF. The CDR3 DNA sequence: TGTGCCAGCAGCTTACATGACAGGGTAACTGAAGCTTTCTTT.

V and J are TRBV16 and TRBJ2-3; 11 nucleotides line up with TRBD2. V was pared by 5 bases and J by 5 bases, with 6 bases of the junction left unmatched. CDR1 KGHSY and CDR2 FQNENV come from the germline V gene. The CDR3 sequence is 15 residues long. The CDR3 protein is CASSSTSGGGDTQYF. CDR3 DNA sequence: TGTGCCAGCAGCTCTACTAGCGGGGGAGGAGATACGCAGTATTTT.

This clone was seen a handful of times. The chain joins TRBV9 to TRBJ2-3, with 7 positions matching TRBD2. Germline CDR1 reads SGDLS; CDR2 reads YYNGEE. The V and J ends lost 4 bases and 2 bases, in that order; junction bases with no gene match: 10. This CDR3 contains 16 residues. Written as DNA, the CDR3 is TGTGCCAGCAGCTCGTATTCTAGCGGACTCACAGATACGCAGTATTTT. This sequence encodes CASSSYSSGLTDTQYF. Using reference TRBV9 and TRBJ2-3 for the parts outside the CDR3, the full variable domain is DSGVTQTPKHLITATGQRVTLRCSPRSGDLSVYWYQQSLDQGLQFLIQYYNGEERAKGNILERFSAQQFPDLHSELNLSSLELGDSALYFCASSSYSSGLTDTQYFGPGTRLTVL.

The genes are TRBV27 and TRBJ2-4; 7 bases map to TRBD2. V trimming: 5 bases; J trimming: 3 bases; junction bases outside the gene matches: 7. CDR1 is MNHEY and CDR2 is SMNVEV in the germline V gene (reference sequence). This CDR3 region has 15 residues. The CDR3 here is CASSREDRNKNIQYF. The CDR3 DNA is TGTGCCAGCAGTCGGGAGGACCGAAACAAAAACATTCAGTACTTC.

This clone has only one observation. The CDR3 DNA reads TGTGCCAGCAGCTTCCCAAAGGGGGCAGTATCGGAGAATTCACCCCTCCACTTT. As protein: CASSFPKGAVSENSPLHF. The chain uses TRBV5-6 and TRBJ1-6; TRBD1 aligns across 7 bases. J was trimmed by 7 bases and V by 2 bases; bases with no gene match: 15. Per germline, CDR1 SGHDT and CDR2 YYEEEE. CDR3 size: 18 residues.

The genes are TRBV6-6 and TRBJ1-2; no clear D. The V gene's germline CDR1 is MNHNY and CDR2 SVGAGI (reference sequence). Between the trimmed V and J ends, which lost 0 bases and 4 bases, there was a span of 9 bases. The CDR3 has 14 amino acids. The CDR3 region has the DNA TGTGCCAGCAGTTACTCGACGAGTGGCTATGGCTACACCTTC. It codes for CASSYSTSGYGYTF.

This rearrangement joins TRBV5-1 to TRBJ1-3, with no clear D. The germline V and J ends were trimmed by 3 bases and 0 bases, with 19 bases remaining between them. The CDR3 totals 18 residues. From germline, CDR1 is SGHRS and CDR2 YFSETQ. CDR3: CASSSGSGGTHSGNTIYF. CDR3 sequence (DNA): TGCGCCAGCAGCTCGGGTTCAGGCGGCACCCACTCTGGAAACACCATATATTTT.

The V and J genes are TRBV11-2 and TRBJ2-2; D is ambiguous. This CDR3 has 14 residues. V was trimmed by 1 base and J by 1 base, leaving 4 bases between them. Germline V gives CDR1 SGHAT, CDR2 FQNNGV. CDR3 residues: CASSLARNTGELFF. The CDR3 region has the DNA TGTGCCAGCAGCTTAGCTAGGAACACCGGGGAGCTGTTTTTT.

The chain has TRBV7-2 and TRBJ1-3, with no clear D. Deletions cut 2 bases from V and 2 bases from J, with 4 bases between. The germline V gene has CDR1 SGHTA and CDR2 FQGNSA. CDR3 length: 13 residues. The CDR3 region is CASSLRAGNTIYF. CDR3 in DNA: TGTGCCAGCAGCTTACGTGCTGGAAACACCATATATTTT.

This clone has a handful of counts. DNA for the CDR3: TGCGCCAGCAGCCAATACCAGTACACTGAAGCTTTCTTT. This translates into CASSQYQYTEAFF. V usage is TRBV4-3 and J usage is TRBJ1-1; D is unclear. CDR3 length: 13 residues. Germline V CDR1 and CDR2: LGHNA, YSLEER. V lost 2 bases, J lost 3 bases, and 7 bases lay in between.